Presented here are 8 T cell receptor beta chains from one specimen sequenced in a study of T cell responses to AZD1222 COVID-19 vaccine. Sequenced by immunoSEQ multiplex PCR; TCRdb stores in-frame clones only, minus some. The sample lists about 200,000 clones, around 94% occurring once. Source: peripheral blood, taken on day 0 of AZD1222 vaccination. These receptors came from an adult in good health.

The chain links TRBV7-2 to TRBJ2-3; no clear D. The CDR3 extends over 14 amino acids. V was pared by 5 bases and J by 2 bases, with 11 bases between. Germline loops: CDR1 SGHTA, CDR2 FQGNSA. The CDR3 nucleotides are TGTGCCAGCAGCCTCAACCACTTCACAGATACGCAGTATTTT. Translation gives CASSLNHFTDTQYF. Combining the CDR3 with reference TRBV7-2 and TRBJ2-3 gives the whole variable domain GAGVSQSPSNKVTEKGKDVELRCDPISGHTALYWYRQSLGQGLEFLIYFQGNSAPDKSGLPSDRFSAERTGGSVSTLTIQRTQQEDSAVYLCASSLNHFTDTQYFGPGTRLTVL.

This sequence joins TRBV10-3 and TRBJ1-4, with TRBD1 identical over 12 bases. This CDR3 is built from 16 residues. Germline assignment: CDR1 ENHRY and CDR2 SYGVKD. With 6 bases clipped from V and 8 bases from J, the junction kept 10 bases outside the gene matches. CDR3 amino acids: CAISAGQGALGEKLFF. The DNA of the CDR3 is TGTGCCATCAGCGCGGGACAGGGGGCTCTAGGGGAAAAACTGTTTTTT.

The chain links TRBV11-2 to TRBJ2-5, with D possibly matching TRBD2 (6 bases). The CDR3 loop spans 15 amino acids. V was pared by 3 bases and J by 0 bases, with 11 bases between. The V gene's germline CDR1 is SGHAT and CDR2 FQNNGV. The CDR3 reads CASSLGLMYQETQYF. The CDR3 DNA is TGTGCCAGCAGCTTGGGACTTATGTACCAAGAGACCCAGTACTTC.

Only one count was recorded for this clone. Other DNA sequences from this sample encode an identical CDR3 as well. J is TRBJ2-5 and V is TRBV5-1; unclear D gene. Trimming removed 2 bases at V and 3 bases at J, with 2 bases between. Germline V gene lookup returns CDR1 SGHRS and CDR2 YFSETQ. The CDR3 has 11 amino acids. CDR3 protein: CASSLEETQYF. CDR3 DNA: TGCGCCAGCAGCTTAGAAGAGACCCAGTACTTC.

The genes are TRBV3-1 (or the pseudogene TRBV3-2) and TRBJ1-2; D is unclear. The CDR3 contains 11 residues. Germline CDR1 is LGHDT and CDR2 is YNNKEL (reference sequence). The germline V and J ends were trimmed by 3 bases and 5 bases, with 4 bases remaining between them. The CDR3 reads CASSQAYGYTF. For the CDR3, the DNA is TGTGCCAGCAGCCAGGCTTATGGCTACACCTTC.

The chain couples TRBV3-1 (or the pseudogene TRBV3-2) to TRBJ2-2, with 16 bases fitting TRBD2. V lost 1 base, J lost 7 bases, and 9 bases stayed unmatched. This CDR3 contains 19 residues. Germline CDR1 is LGHDT and CDR2 is YNNKEL (reference sequence). CDR3 protein: CASSQAPGLAGGPDGELFF. CDR3 sequence (DNA): TGTGCCAGCAGCCAAGCTCCGGGACTAGCGGGGGGGCCAGACGGGGAGCTGTTTTTT.

The rearrangement links TRBV5-6 to TRBJ2-7; D possibly corresponds to TRBD2 (5 bases). The CDR3 spans 13 residues. Looked up from germline, CDR1 is SGHDT and CDR2 is YYEEEE. V was pared by 1 base and J by 5 bases, with 10 bases between. The CDR3 DNA reads TGTGCCAGCAGCTTGTCTAACGGGGACGAGCAGTACTTC. Protein sequence: CASSLSNGDEQYF.

V gene TRBV5-4 combines with J gene TRBJ1-4, with 7 bases fitting TRBD1. Trimming took 0 bases from V and 6 from J; bases not matched to a gene: 5. The CDR3 spans 15 residues. Per the germline V gene, CDR1 is SGHNT and CDR2 is YYREEE (reference sequence). The CDR3 loop reads CASSLGYRGDEKLFF. CDR3 nucleotide sequence: TGTGCCAGCAGCTTGGGATACAGGGGTGATGAAAAACTGTTTTTT.